The 12 T cell receptor beta chains below all came from one sample that was sequenced in a study of T cell changes during pregnancy in multiple sclerosis. Data came from immunoSEQ multiplex PCR; TCRdb stores just in-frame clones and leaves some out. Of some 37,000 clones listed, around nine tenths were seen once; the top ten hold around 0.4%. The material sequenced was CD4+ T cells from peripheral blood mononuclear cells, taken after pregnancy. These receptor sequences come from a female donor in good health, enrolled as a control in a pregnancy study.

This chain uses TRBV30 with TRBJ2-1; 8 nucleotides line up with TRBD2. CDR1 and CDR2 from the germline V gene are GTSNPN and SVGIG (reference sequence). This CDR3 region has 16 residues. The junction had 11 bases not matched to a gene; V was cut back by 0 bases and J by 7 bases. The CDR3 here is CAWSVRREGRGNEQFF. CDR3 nucleotides: TGTGCCTGGAGTGTACGACGGGAGGGCCGTGGAAATGAGCAGTTCTTC.

V is TRBV13 and J is TRBJ2-1; D not certain. The CDR3 loop spans 16 amino acids. The germline V and J ends were trimmed by 3 bases and 8 bases, with 20 bases remaining between them. Germline CDR1 is PRHDT and CDR2 is FYEKMQ (reference sequence). The CDR3 here is CASSFNGPVSEDEQFF. CDR3 sequence (DNA): TGTGCCAGCAGCTTTAACGGCCCCGTGAGCGAGGATGAGCAGTTCTTC.

The V and J genes are TRBV7-9 and TRBJ1-1; D unclear. V was trimmed by 1 base and J by 2 bases, leaving 14 bases between them. The CDR3 spans 16 residues. Germline CDR1 SEHNR, CDR2 FQNEAQ (reference sequence). The CDR3, as DNA: TGTGCCAGCAGCTTAGTGGTCGCCGAGGAAAACACTGAAGCTTTCTTT. Protein sequence: CASSLVVAEENTEAFF.

V gene TRBV19 combines with J gene TRBJ2-7, with D possibly matching TRBD2 (5 bases). Germline V gene data show CDR1 as LNHDA and CDR2 as SQIVND (reference sequence). The CDR3 totals 15 residues. Trimming pared 5 bases from V and 2 bases from J, leaving 16 bases between. Here the CDR3 DNA reads TGTGCCAGTAGTCCTAGTCGGCGGGCCGCCTACGAGCAGTACTTC. Its protein product is CASSPSRRAAYEQYF.

The chain combines TRBV27 with TRBJ2-7; 8 nucleotides match TRBD2. J lost 2 bases, V lost 4 bases, and 7 bases had no gene match. Per germline, CDR1 MNHEY and CDR2 SMNVEV (reference sequence). The CDR3 is 15 residues long. CDR3 sequence: CASSSGLARTYEQYF. As DNA, the CDR3 is TGTGCCAGCAGTTCCGGACTAGCTAGAACCTACGAGCAGTACTTC.

This chain uses TRBV11-2 with TRBJ2-1, with 9 bases that match TRBD1. Trimming took 8 bases from V and 7 from J; bases not matched to a gene: 9. This CDR3 is built from 14 residues. Germline values: CDR1 SGHAT, CDR2 FQNNGV. CDR3 sequence reads: CASRIGTGLNEQFF. The CDR3 coding sequence is TGTGCCAGCCGAATTGGGACAGGGTTAAATGAGCAGTTCTTC.

The V and J genes are TRBV27 and TRBJ2-1; 7 bases fit TRBD1. Unmatched junction bases numbered 19, after V lost 8 bases and J lost 6 bases. This CDR3 contains 17 residues. Looked up from germline, CDR1 is MNHEY and CDR2 is SMNVEV (reference sequence). The CDR3 DNA reads TGTGCCAGCCGAGTTGACCTGATACAGGGGCATCGCAATGAGCAGTTCTTC. Encoded protein: CASRVDLIQGHRNEQFF.

The chain joins TRBV11-2 to TRBJ2-3; D may be TRBD1 (6 bases). This CDR3 has 18 amino acids. CDR1 SGHAT and CDR2 FQNNGV come from the germline V gene. The V end lost 5 bases, the J end lost 2 bases, and 23 bases lay between the germline ends. The CDR3, as DNA: TGTGCCAGCAGCGCGCAGGGGCCCTGGGCTCGATCCACAGATACGCAGTATTTT. Amino acids: CASSAQGPWARSTDTQYF. Supplemented by reference TRBV11-2 and TRBJ2-3, the full variable domain reads EAGVAQSPRYKIIEKRQSVAFWCNPISGHATLYWYQQILGQGPKLLIQFQNNGVVDDSQLPKDRFSAERLKGVDSTLKIQPAKLEDSAVYLCASSAQGPWARSTDTQYFGPGTRLTVL.

The chain is built from TRBV14 and TRBJ1-1; no firm D call. The CDR3 spans 15 residues. Trimming took 4 bases from V and 0 from J, leaving 12 bases between them. The germline V gene has CDR1 SGHDN and CDR2 FVKESK. As DNA, the CDR3 is TGTGCCAGCAGCCGACTAAACGCCATGAACACTGAAGCTTTCTTT. Protein: CASSRLNAMNTEAFF.

The rearrangement uses TRBV5-4 and TRBJ2-7; 12 bases align to TRBD2. Germline V CDR1 and CDR2: SGHNT, YYREEE (reference sequence). This CDR3 region has 16 residues. V lost 4 bases and J lost 0; bases outside the gene matches: 5. CDR3 loop: CASSAGLAGLSYEQYF. CDR3 bases: TGTGCCAGCAGCGCCGGACTAGCGGGACTCTCCTACGAGCAGTACTTC.

The V and J genes are TRBV6-6 and TRBJ1-1, with a tentative D call TRBD1 (5 bases). V was pared by 6 bases and J by 5 bases, with 10 bases between. The germline gives CDR1 MNHNY, CDR2 SVGAGI (reference sequence). The CDR3 runs 12 residues. Here the CDR3 reads CASSSGGTEAFF. Written as DNA, the CDR3 is TGTGCCAGCAGCTCCGGGGGAACTGAAGCTTTCTTT.

The rearrangement links TRBV6-5 to TRBJ2-7, with a possible D match to TRBD1 (6 bases). CDR3 size: 12 residues. V was trimmed by 5 bases and J by 6 bases, leaving 11 bases between them. Germline V gene data show CDR1 as MNHEY and CDR2 as SVGAGI. As DNA, the CDR3 is TGTGCCAGCAGTCGGATCAGGGGCGAGCAGTACTTC. Protein sequence: CASSRIRGEQYF.